Below, 7 T cell receptor beta chains from the same sample are listed, as sequenced in a study of blood T cell repertoires in COVID-19. The repertoire was sequenced with immunoSEQ multiplex PCR; TCRdb's copy has only in-frame clones and lacks some. The sample has around 250,000 clones, approximately 85% seen once. Sequencing was carried out using PBMCs or T cells enriched from blood (not recorded which). The receptors here all came from a woman aged 45-59 years who had recovered from COVID-19.

The chain joins TRBV6-5 to TRBJ1-1; D is undetermined. V lost 5 bases to trimming and J lost 3 bases, with 13 bases between them. Germline CDR1 and CDR2: MNHEY and SVGAGI. The CDR3 consists of 14 residues. This CDR3 reads CASSLSRRYTEAFF. The CDR3 region has the DNA TGTGCCAGCAGTCTTTCCCGGCGGTACACTGAAGCTTTCTTT.

This chain connects TRBV18 to TRBJ2-2, with D possibly matching TRBD1 (6 bases). CDR1 KGHSH and CDR2 LQKENI come from the germline V gene. V lost 3 bases and J lost 0, with 17 bases in between. The CDR3 extends over 18 amino acids. CDR3 in DNA: TGTGCCAGCTCACCGAAACAAGGGGACATAACGAACACCGGGGAGCTGTTTTTT. Its protein is CASSPKQGDITNTGELFF.

The chain combines TRBV11-3 with TRBJ2-3, with a weak D call TRBD1 (5 bases). CDR1 and CDR2 (germline): SGHNT, YENEEA. Trimming pared 3 bases from V and 4 bases from J, leaving 11 bases between. The CDR3 has 14 amino acids. CDR3 protein: CASSFGRAADTQYF. The CDR3 DNA reads TGTGCCAGCAGCTTCGGCAGGGCGGCAGATACGCAGTATTTT.

The rearrangement joins TRBV2 to TRBJ2-1; 8 bases line up with TRBD2. CDR3 size: 16 residues. Trimming at V came to 6 bases and at J to 4 bases, leaving 11 bases not matched to a gene. Germline CDR1 and CDR2: SNHLY and FYNNEI. CDR3: CASRLLAGGSYNEQFF. In DNA form, the CDR3 reads TGTGCCAGCAGATTGCTAGCGGGCGGATCTTACAATGAGCAGTTCTTC.

The gene calls are TRBV28 and TRBJ2-3; 7 bases are shared with TRBD1. Unmatched junction bases numbered 9, after V lost 5 bases and J lost 4 bases. CDR3 length equals 15 residues. Germline values: CDR1 MDHEN, CDR2 SYDVKM. In nucleotides, the CDR3 is TGTGCCAGCAGTGAAAGACAGGGCCCACCAGATACGCAGTATTTT. Amino acid sequence: CASSERQGPPDTQYF.

The chain carries TRBV5-1 and TRBJ2-1; 7 nucleotides align to TRBD1. CDR3 length: 15 amino acids. Per the germline V gene, CDR1 is SGHRS and CDR2 is YFSETQ. J gave up 4 bases and V 5 bases, and 9 bases lay outside the gene matches. CDR3 residues: CASRLTGNNYNEQFF. CDR3 bases: TGCGCCAGCAGATTGACAGGGAATAATTACAATGAGCAGTTCTTC.

This clone was recorded only once. The genes are TRBV2 and TRBJ2-2; 13 bases map to TRBD2. The germline CDR1 and CDR2 sequences are SNHLY and FYNNEI. This CDR3 has 17 amino acids. The V and J ends lost 6 bases and 7 bases, in that order; junction bases with no gene match: 11. CDR3 nucleotides: TGTGCCAGCAGCCCCGGGACTAGCGGGAAGCTGATCGGGGAGCTGTTTTTT. Translation gives CASSPGTSGKLIGELFF.